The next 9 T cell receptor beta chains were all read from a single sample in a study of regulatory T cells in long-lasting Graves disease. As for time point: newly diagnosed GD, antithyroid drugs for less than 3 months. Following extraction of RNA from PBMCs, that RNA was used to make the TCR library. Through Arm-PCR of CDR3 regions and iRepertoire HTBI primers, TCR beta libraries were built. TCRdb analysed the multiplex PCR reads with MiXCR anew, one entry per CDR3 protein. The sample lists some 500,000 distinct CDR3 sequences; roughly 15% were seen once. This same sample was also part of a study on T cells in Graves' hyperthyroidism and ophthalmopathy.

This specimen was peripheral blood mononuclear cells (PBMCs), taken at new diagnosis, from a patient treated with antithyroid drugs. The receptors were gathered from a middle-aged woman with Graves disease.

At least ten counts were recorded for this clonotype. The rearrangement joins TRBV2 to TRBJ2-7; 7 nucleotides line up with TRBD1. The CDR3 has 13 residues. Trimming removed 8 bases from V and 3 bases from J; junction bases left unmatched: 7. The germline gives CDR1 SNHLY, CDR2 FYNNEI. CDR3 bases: TGTGCCAGCGAGGGGGACAGTGACTACGAGCAGTACTTC. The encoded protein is CASEGDSDYEQYF.

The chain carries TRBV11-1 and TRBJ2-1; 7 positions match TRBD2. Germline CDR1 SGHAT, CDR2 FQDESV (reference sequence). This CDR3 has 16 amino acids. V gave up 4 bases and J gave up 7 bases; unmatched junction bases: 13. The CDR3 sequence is CASSSAGTTLGNEQFF. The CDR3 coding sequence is TGTGCCAGCAGCTCCGCGGGGACTACACTAGGAAATGAGCAGTTCTTC.

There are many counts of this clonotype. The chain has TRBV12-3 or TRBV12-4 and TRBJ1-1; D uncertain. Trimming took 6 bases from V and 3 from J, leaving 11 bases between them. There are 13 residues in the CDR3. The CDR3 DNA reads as TGTGCCAGCAGCCCGTTCGTAGACACTGAAGCTTTCTTT. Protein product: CASSPFVDTEAFF.

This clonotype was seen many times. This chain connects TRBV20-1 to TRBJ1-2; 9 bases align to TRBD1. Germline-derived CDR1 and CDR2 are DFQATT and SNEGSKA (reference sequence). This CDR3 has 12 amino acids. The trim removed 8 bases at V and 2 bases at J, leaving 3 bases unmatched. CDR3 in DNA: TGCAGTCCGGACAGGGGAAACTATGGCTACACCTTC. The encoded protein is CSPDRGNYGYTF.

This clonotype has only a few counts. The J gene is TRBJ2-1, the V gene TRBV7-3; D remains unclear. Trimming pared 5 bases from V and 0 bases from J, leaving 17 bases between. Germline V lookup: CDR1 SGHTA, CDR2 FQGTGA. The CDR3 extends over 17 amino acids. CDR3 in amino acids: CASSPMSGGPSYNEQFF. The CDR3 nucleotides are TGTGCCAGCAGCCCGATGTCTGGCGGCCCCTCCTACAATGAGCAGTTCTTC.

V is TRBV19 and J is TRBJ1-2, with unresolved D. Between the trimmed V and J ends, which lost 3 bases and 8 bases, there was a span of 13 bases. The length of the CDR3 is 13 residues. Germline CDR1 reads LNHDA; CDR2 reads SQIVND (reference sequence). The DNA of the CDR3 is TGTGCCAGTAGTATCGAAGGGATCGGCGGCTACACCTTC. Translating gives CASSIEGIGGYTF.

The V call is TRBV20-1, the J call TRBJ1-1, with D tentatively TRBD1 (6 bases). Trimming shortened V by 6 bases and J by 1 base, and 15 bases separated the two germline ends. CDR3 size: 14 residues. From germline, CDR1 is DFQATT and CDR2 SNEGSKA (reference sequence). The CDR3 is CSARKGGGNTEAFF. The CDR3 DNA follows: TGCAGTGCAAGGAAGGGAGGGGGGAACACTGAAGCTTTCTTT.

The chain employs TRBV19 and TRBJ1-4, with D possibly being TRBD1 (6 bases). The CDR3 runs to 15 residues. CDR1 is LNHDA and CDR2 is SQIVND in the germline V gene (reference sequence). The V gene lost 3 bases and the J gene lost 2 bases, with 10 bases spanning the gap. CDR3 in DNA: TGTGCCAGTAGTATTGTCACAGGGACTAATGAAAAACTGTTTTTT. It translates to CASSIVTGTNEKLFF.

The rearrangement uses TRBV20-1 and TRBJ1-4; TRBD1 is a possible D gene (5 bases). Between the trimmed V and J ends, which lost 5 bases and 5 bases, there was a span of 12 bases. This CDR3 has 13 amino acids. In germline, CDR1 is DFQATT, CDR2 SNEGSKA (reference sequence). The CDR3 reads CSASGSLNEKLFF. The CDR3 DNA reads TGCAGTGCTTCAGGGAGTCTGAATGAAAAACTGTTTTTT.